This entry lists 16 T cell receptor beta chains sequenced from one sample in a study of beta chain features in type 1 diabetes. Notes on the study in general: Type 1 diabetes patients showed a moderate but significant shortening of TCRB CDR3s in all four CD4+ subsets.

Their antigen targets remain unknown. Investigators reverse transcribed all isolated RNA, so they sequenced expressed TCRB transcripts. Some clones are missing from TCRdb's copy, which holds only in-frame ones; the method was immunoSEQ multiplex PCR. The sample holds 140,000 or so clones, 10% to 15% seen once. Specimen: central memory CD4+ T cells from blood. All receptors derive from a man aged 18-30 years with type 1 diabetes.

Worth noting for this clone: The junction departs from the called germline gene at one end, perhaps through a read error. The chain combines TRBV30 with TRBJ1-2, with 8 nucleotides matching TRBD1. Germline CDR1 is GTSNPN and CDR2 is SVGIG (reference sequence). The CDR3 runs to 14 residues. Written as DNA, the CDR3 is TGTGCCGGGAGGCCAGCCGGACAGGGTGGTGGCTACACCTTC. Its protein product is CAGRPAGQGGGYTF.

J is TRBJ1-2 and V is TRBV9; perhaps TRBD1 as D (6 bases). Germline V lookup: CDR1 SGDLS, CDR2 YYNGEE. V lost 5 bases and J lost 2, with 13 bases in between. CDR3 length: 14 residues. The CDR3 nucleotides are TGTGCCAGCAGATTATCAGGGGACAACTATGGCTACACCTTC. This codes for CASRLSGDNYGYTF. The variable domain in full, completed from reference TRBV9 and TRBJ1-2, reads DSGVTQTPKHLITATGQRVTLRCSPRSGDLSVYWYQQSLDQGLQFLIQYYNGEERAKGNILERFSAQQFPDLHSELNLSSLELGDSALYFCASRLSGDNYGYTFGSGTRLTVV.

The V and J genes are TRBV7-2 and TRBJ2-5; a possible D gene is TRBD1 (6 bases). The J call may be incorrect, as the DNA end agrees better with TRBJ2-7. The CDR3 runs to 15 residues. Germline lookup yields CDR1 SGHTA and CDR2 FQGNSA. The CDR3: CASRATGQGWYEQYF. The CDR3 region has the DNA TGTGCCAGCAGGGCGACCGGGCAGGGGTGGTACGAGCAGTACTTC.

This clone was picked up a small number of times. J is TRBJ2-5 and V is TRBV9, with 8 nucleotides matching TRBD2. With V trimmed by 4 bases and J by 4 bases, 9 bases remained unmatched. This CDR3 has 15 amino acids. CDR1 is SGDLS and CDR2 is YYNGEE in the germline V gene. This CDR3 reads CASSLRGVGRETQYF. The CDR3 coding sequence is TGTGCCAGCAGCTTGCGGGGGGTCGGTCGAGAGACCCAGTACTTC.

This clone was counted only a few times. The chain recombines TRBV30 with TRBJ1-4; tentatively, D is TRBD1 (5 bases). V was clipped by 0 bases and J by 1 base, with 9 bases between them. CDR3 length: 15 amino acids. In germline, CDR1 is GTSNPN, CDR2 SVGIG (reference sequence). The CDR3 spells CAWSVWGRTNEKLFF. DNA for the CDR3: TGTGCCTGGAGTGTATGGGGGAGAACTAATGAAAAACTGTTTTTT.

This clone has just a few counts. The rearrangement uses TRBV7-9 and TRBJ2-3; D gene uncertain. V was trimmed by 4 bases and J by 2 bases, leaving 13 bases between them. From germline, CDR1 is SEHNR and CDR2 FQNEAQ (reference sequence). The CDR3 is 15 amino acids. CDR3 region: CASSSQILSTDTQYF. DNA for the CDR3: TGTGCCAGCAGCTCTCAGATCCTCTCCACAGATACGCAGTATTTT.

The sample holds a few counts of this clone. The rearrangement links TRBV5-6 to TRBJ2-2; D is perhaps TRBD2 (7 bases). V lost 3 bases and J 6 bases, leaving 15 bases between the germline ends. The CDR3 contains 15 residues. Germline CDR1 and CDR2: SGHDT and YYEEEE. The CDR3 DNA reads TGTGCCAGCAGCTCATACGGGGGGCTCGCCGGGGAGCTGTTTTTT. Encoded protein: CASSSYGGLAGELFF.

The chain has TRBV29-1 and TRBJ1-5; no firm D call. Germline V gives CDR1 SQVTM, CDR2 ANQGSEA. CDR3 length: 16 residues. Trimming cost V 8 bases and J 0 bases, with 20 bases left between them. In DNA, the CDR3 is TGCAGCCCTGGGAATTCGAAGGCATTTAGCAATCAGCCCCAGCATTTT. It codes for CSPGNSKAFSNQPQHF.

This clone showed up just a few times. The chain recombines TRBV2 with TRBJ1-5, with a tentative D call TRBD1 (6 bases). Germline loops: CDR1 SNHLY, CDR2 FYNNEI. Trimming shortened V by 7 bases and J by 6 bases, and 10 bases separated the two germline ends. CDR3 length: 12 residues. The CDR3 DNA is TGTGCCAGCACAGTGGGGGCTCAGCCCCAGCATTTT. It is translated as CASTVGAQPQHF.

This clone was picked up a small number of times. This rearrangement joins TRBV14 to TRBJ1-3; weak D call: TRBD1 (5 bases). Trimming shortened V by 3 bases and J by 3 bases, and 9 bases separated the two germline ends. This CDR3 comprises 14 residues. CDR1 SGHDN and CDR2 FVKESK come from the germline V gene. CDR3 in DNA: TGTGCCAGCAGCCACTCAGGGAGTGGAAACACCATATATTTT. Translated: CASSHSGSGNTIYF.

The chain is built from TRBV2 and TRBJ1-5; no firm D call. The CDR3 is 15 amino acids. Per germline, CDR1 SNHLY and CDR2 FYNNEI. Trimming removed 0 bases from V and 2 bases from J, with 8 bases in between. Here the CDR3 DNA reads TGTGCCAGCAGTGAAGCGCAGGCTGGCAATCAGCCCCAGCATTTT. Its protein is CASSEAQAGNQPQHF.

The chain recombines TRBV19 with TRBJ1-6; D may be TRBD1 (6 bases). Germline CDR1 and CDR2: LNHDA and SQIVND (reference sequence). Trimming pared 7 bases from V and 5 bases from J, leaving 9 bases between. The CDR3 is 13 residues long. The CDR3 coding sequence is TGTGCCAGTAACAGGGAACATAATTCACCCCTCCACTTT. This encodes CASNREHNSPLHF.

This clone was seen a few times. The V gene is TRBV10-3, the J gene TRBJ2-2, with D tentatively TRBD2 (7 bases). This CDR3 spans 14 amino acids. CDR1 is ENHRY and CDR2 is SYGVKD in the germline V gene. Trimming pared 7 bases from V and 4 bases from J, leaving 13 bases between. CDR3 DNA: TGTGCCATCACTGCGGGGGCAGGCACCGGGGAGCTGTTTTTT. Protein sequence: CAITAGAGTGELFF.

The chain recombines TRBV5-1 with TRBJ2-7, with D maybe TRBD2 (6 bases). Germline-derived CDR1 and CDR2 are SGHRS and YFSETQ. The V and J ends lost 0 bases and 4 bases respectively, with 14 bases between them. CDR3 length: 15 amino acids. CDR3 amino acids: CASSLGAGSEYEQYF. The CDR3 DNA is TGCGCCAGCAGCTTGGGGGCGGGGAGTGAATACGAGCAGTACTTC.

This clone was recorded a few times. The chain is built from TRBV29-1 and TRBJ1-4; D gene ambiguous. This CDR3 comprises 13 residues. Germline V gene sequence: CDR1 SQVTM, CDR2 ANQGSEA. V was cut by 6 bases and J by 1 base, with 9 bases left in between. Written as DNA, the CDR3 is TGCAGCGTGTCCCGGGGAACTAATGAAAAACTGTTTTTT. Amino acids: CSVSRGTNEKLFF.

This clone was counted between two and nine times. The chain combines TRBV7-9 with TRBJ2-7, with D maybe TRBD1 (8 bases). V lost 4 bases to trimming and J lost 3 bases, with 13 bases between them. The CDR3 loop spans 14 amino acids. From germline, CDR1 is SEHNR and CDR2 FQNEAQ (reference sequence). CDR3 bases: TGTGCCAGCAGCTCACAGGGGGGGAGCTACGAGCAGTACTTC. Translation: CASSSQGGSYEQYF.